The sequence of this TCR beta chain was determined in a study of T cell responses to AZD1222 COVID-19 vaccine listed by TCRdb under 2021. At the level of the whole study: Because spike-specific TCR depth and breadth did not differ between the two schedules, AZD1222 recipients who got a second dose at roughly 4 weeks were pooled with those who got a second dose at roughly 12 weeks. Enrollment into the trials was organized by age into subgroups of 18-55, 56-69 and 70-plus years, and those subgroups contained about 150, 27 and 61 TCR-sequenced participants, respectively. TCR sequencing covered 230 to 250 trial participants: 207 given two doses of AZD1222 and around 25 given two doses of MenACWY control vaccine.

The paper as a whole reports these results and caveats: In the small 56-69-year group, the increase in depth fell short of significance, most likely because of low power. Reportedly, close to half of the unique spike-specific TCRs recognized epitopes lying outside the regions that are mutated in the B.1.351 and B.1.1.7 variants. Most participants were white British and females outnumbered males, and the authors suggested that clonal diversity may have been underestimated. After two AZD1222 doses, both the breadth and the depth of spike-specific TCRs were significantly higher than at day 0 and than in MenACWY recipients. No day 14 peak-response samples were available, so repertoires were characterized only after the peak T cell response. The vaccine-associated CD4 TCRs covered the entire spike protein, and the dominant responses fell in regions 160-218 and 743-854. Only five to seven AZD1222 recipients were SARS-CoV-2 seropositive at baseline, limiting conclusions about previously exposed vaccinees.

The CDR3 regions of human TCRbeta chains were subjected to immunosequencing. The original methods were these. TCRs in the repertoires were matched against a reference library of SARS-CoV-2-specific TCRs that had been generated with the MIRA antigen-specificity platform. Breadth was defined as the fraction of unique TCRs that were SARS-CoV-2-associated, and depth was defined as the fraction of total T cells that were SARS-CoV-2-associated. Using the MIRA data, each spike-specific TCR was mapped to the spike region that the TCR reacts to and placed in a CD4 or CD8 class. Log10-transformed breadth and depth values were compared by one-way ANOVA with Sidak's multiple comparisons tests. In TCRdb, the immuneACCESS table is reduced to in-frame sequences with V and J assigned. These tables do not hold every clone; where another copy was compared, an unresolved V gene accounts for under half, and the others remain unexplained. D and trimming were read from the DNA, whereas the V and J calls and clone size are those reported in that table. A total of 170,000 or so clones appear in this sample, 90% of them only once. Of the sample, approximately 1.6% falls within the top ten clones.

The time point label here, explained by the study, means: baseline before first vaccination. Vaccinee samples were obtained from the UK trials COV001 and COV002, which included a single-blind randomized controlled phase 2/3 trial of AZD1222 (ChAdOx1 nCoV-19) in healthy adults. For TCRbeta chain sequencing, PBMC samples from trial participants were taken at day 0 and at day 28 after the second dose. Notes on this clone: Its antigen is still unknown. Per-base qualities were not stored, and no clone one base away is much larger.

For this chain, trimming is 3 bases at the V end and 1 base at the J end, and the number of junction bases without a gene match is 2. Including the terminal cysteine and phenylalanine, the CDR3 comprises 14 residues. Kept here is only the CDR3 DNA, which spans 42 bases and is read in frame from base 1. Reading the germline V gene gives CDR1 MDHEN and CDR2 SYDVKM. The sequence came from an adult in good health. Here the sequenced sample was peripheral blood, taken on day 0 of AZD1222 vaccination. The rearranged segments are TRBV28 and TRBJ1-1; 7 bases in the middle match TRBD1. The DNA is TGTGCCAGCAGTTTGGAGGGGGCGAACACTGAAGCTTTCTTT. Translated, this is CASSLEGANTEAFF.